Shown below are 13 T cell receptor beta chains from a single sample sequenced in a study of blood T cell repertoires in COVID-19. Method: immunoSEQ multiplex PCR; TCRdb's copy keeps in-frame clones and lacks some. The sample has about 94,000 clones, roughly 80% seen once. Sample: peripheral blood. The origin of the receptors is a man between 65 and 85 years old with COVID-19, enrolled during active disease.

The CDR3 DNA sequence: TGTGCCAGCACAGACAGGGTGGAGACCCAGTACTTC. Translated: CASTDRVETQYF. This chain links TRBV2 with TRBJ2-5; TRBD1 matches at 7 bases. The germline V gene has CDR1 SNHLY and CDR2 FYNNEI. The CDR3 loop spans 12 amino acids. V gave up 7 bases and J gave up 5 bases; unmatched junction bases: 4.

This clone was observed many times. The chain carries TRBV3-1 (or the pseudogene TRBV3-2) and TRBJ1-5; TRBD1 aligns across 7 bases. The CDR3 length is 16 residues. From germline, CDR1 is LGHDT and CDR2 YNNKEL (reference sequence). Losses at the gene ends were 0 bases for V and 6 bases for J; bases not matched to a gene: 8. The CDR3 here is CASSQDQGGEGQPQHF. In nucleotides, the CDR3 is TGTGCCAGCAGCCAAGATCAAGGGGGCGAGGGTCAGCCCCAGCATTTT.

Points on this clone: At one end, the junction sequence differs from germline, possibly due to a read error. The CDR3 nucleotides are TGCGCCCGCAGCCCCCGGGGATCCGGGACAGGCGGGGAAAAACTGTTTTTT. Its translation is CARSPRGSGTGGEKLFF. The chain joins TRBV4-1 to TRBJ1-4, with 8 bases fitting TRBD1. The length of the CDR3 is 17 residues. CDR1 and CDR2 (germline): MGHRA, YSYEKL.

The V call is TRBV2, the J call TRBJ2-1; D is undetermined. Germline V CDR1 and CDR2: SNHLY, FYNNEI. Between the trimmed V and J ends, which lost 1 base and 4 bases, there was a span of 5 bases. The CDR3 is made up of 13 amino acids. CDR3 residues: CASSEGGYNEQFF. The CDR3 region has the DNA TGTGCCAGCAGTGAAGGAGGATACAATGAGCAGTTCTTC.

The V gene is TRBV12-3 or TRBV12-4, the J gene TRBJ2-1, with D possibly matching TRBD1 (5 bases). V shed 2 bases and J shed 10 bases, with 6 bases lying between them. The CDR3 runs 11 residues. For the CDR3, the DNA is TGTGCCAGCAGTTTAAGGGGCGAGCAGTTCTTC. It codes for CASSLRGEQFF.

The chain carries TRBV5-5 and TRBJ2-6; maybe TRBD1 (5 bases). The germline gives CDR1 SGHKS, CDR2 YYEKEE (reference sequence). The CDR3 sequence is 14 residues long. Trimming cost V 4 bases and J 0 bases, with 5 bases left between them. This CDR3 reads CASSDSSGANVLTF. CDR3 DNA sequence: TGTGCCAGCAGCGACAGCTCTGGGGCCAACGTCCTGACTTTC.

The chain carries TRBV18 and TRBJ2-2, with TRBD2 matching 8 bases. CDR1 and CDR2 from the germline V gene are KGHSH and LQKENI. This CDR3 comprises 16 residues. Unmatched junction bases numbered 3, after V lost 2 bases and J lost 1 base. CDR3 protein: CASSPGTSGNTGELFF. The CDR3 DNA follows: TGTGCCAGCTCACCAGGAACTAGCGGGAACACCGGGGAGCTGTTTTTT. The variable domain in full, completed from reference TRBV18 and TRBJ2-2, reads NAGVMQNPRHLVRRRGQEARLRCSPMKGHSHVYWYRQLPEEGLKFMVYLQKENIIDESGMPKERFSAEFPKEGPSILRIQQVVRGDSAAYFCASSPGTSGNTGELFFGEGSRLTVL.

The chain links TRBV6-5 to TRBJ1-2; 9 positions match TRBD1. Trimming cost V 9 bases and J 5 bases; bases outside gene matches: 7. The CDR3 contains 13 residues. Germline assignment: CDR1 MNHEY and CDR2 SVGAGI. The CDR3 DNA follows: TGTGCCAGTACAGGGGGCGCTCGGTATGGCTACACCTTC. Amino acid sequence: CASTGGARYGYTF.

The table lists this clone with a count of one. The V and J genes are TRBV6-6 and TRBJ2-7, with 9 nucleotides matching TRBD1. Germline CDR1 and CDR2: MNHNY and SVGAGI (reference sequence). The CDR3 loop spans 14 amino acids. The ends lost 2 bases at V and 4 bases at J; junction bases unmatched: 3. The CDR3 spells CASSYGTGTYEQYF. The CDR3, as DNA: TGTGCCAGCAGTTACGGGACAGGGACGTACGAGCAGTACTTC.

This chain connects TRBV2 to TRBJ1-2; no definite D call. The germline CDR1 and CDR2 sequences are SNHLY and FYNNEI. The V end was cut by 7 bases, the J end by 3 bases, with 15 bases between. The CDR3 is 14 residues long. The CDR3 coding sequence is TGTGCCAGCACTCTTTCGGGTTCGGACTATGGCTACACCTTC. Encoded protein: CASTLSGSDYGYTF.

This clone counts as medium-sized. V gene TRBV9 combines with J gene TRBJ2-7; tentative D call: TRBD1 (6 bases). The germline V and J ends were trimmed by 4 bases and 2 bases, with 19 bases remaining between them. Germline values: CDR1 SGDLS, CDR2 YYNGEE. CDR3 length equals 16 residues. The CDR3 here is CASSRGHPSWPYEQYF. In nucleotides, the CDR3 is TGTGCCAGCAGCCGGGGACACCCTTCTTGGCCCTACGAGCAGTACTTC.

CDR3 nucleotides: TGTGCCAGTAGTAGCGGGAGGGCCCACACCGGGGAGCTGTTTTTT. Translation: CASSSGRAHTGELFF. V is TRBV19 and J is TRBJ2-2, with 9 bases identical to TRBD2. CDR3 length equals 15 residues. Trimming removed 4 bases from V and 3 bases from J; junction bases left unmatched: 3. CDR1 LNHDA and CDR2 SQIVND come from the germline V gene (reference sequence).

The V call is TRBV6-2 or TRBV6-3, the J call TRBJ1-2; 10 bases match TRBD1. Unmatched junction bases numbered 7, after V lost 4 bases and J lost 5 bases. Per the germline V gene, CDR1 is MNHEY and CDR2 is SVGEGT. The CDR3 contains 15 residues. The CDR3, as DNA: TGTGCCAGCAGTTTGTACCGGGACAGGGGTTATGGCTACACCTTC. It is translated as CASSLYRDRGYGYTF.